This is a list of T cell receptor beta chains from one sample in a study of blood T cell repertoires in COVID-19. Sequenced by immunoSEQ multiplex PCR; TCRdb stores in-frame clones only, minus some. The sample carries around 260,000 clones, 75% to 95% recorded once. Sequenced input: peripheral blood. The receptors come from a person under 30 with COVID-19, enrolled during active disease. CDR3s include the opening cysteine and the closing phenylalanine or tryptophan.

v_gene: TRBV5-1
CDR3aa: CASSLDPAGYYEQYF

v_gene: TRBV9
CDR3aa: CASSVGTSGIETQYF

v_gene: TRBV11-2
CDR3aa: CASSFPGKYTEAFF

v_gene: TRBV4-3
CDR3aa: CASSQGTGSEQYF

v_gene: TRBV7-2
CDR3aa: CASSLDPSYEQYF

v_gene: TRBV4-1
CDR3aa: CASSQVGLAGISQETQYF

v_gene: TRBV5-1
CDR3aa: CASSLGQEGDEQFF

v_gene: TRBV7-2
CDR3aa: CASSSRTGPLGALHF

v_gene: TRBV7-8
CDR3aa: CASSLALGGVNYGYTF

v_gene: TRBV5-1
CDR3aa: CASSLGTAVYEQYF

v_gene: TRBV10-3
CDR3aa: CAIGGRDRDNEQFF

v_gene: TRBV7-9
CDR3aa: CASSLGQPNEKLFF

v_gene: TRBV18
CDR3aa: CASSPGVSANYGYTF

v_gene: TRBV7-9
CDR3aa: CASSFQTLNTGHTEAFF

v_gene: TRBV7-6
CDR3aa: CASSFNRADYNEQFF

v_gene: TRBV19
CDR3aa: CASSILIRQGMNTEAFF

v_gene: TRBV9
CDR3aa: CASSGQGVEQYF

v_gene: TRBV6-5
CDR3aa: CASGHTGVSYNEQFF

v_gene: TRBV5-1
CDR3aa: CASSLELAGSTDTQYF

v_gene: TRBV5-8
CDR3aa: CASSSPQTGSYEQYF

v_gene: TRBV6-1
CDR3aa: CASSADTRSRSGNQPQHF

v_gene: TRBV29-1
CDR3aa: CSVEDALAESSYNEQFF

v_gene: TRBV5-1
CDR3aa: CASSLEAGKFGYTF

v_gene: TRBV19
CDR3aa: CASRLTSYSNQPQHF

v_gene: TRBV19
CDR3aa: CASSINPGTNTEAFF

v_gene: TRBV11-2
CDR3aa: CASSRSYTGIGNEQYF

v_gene: TRBV5-1
CDR3aa: CASSLEQGPMGGYTF

v_gene: TRBV5-1
CDR3aa: CASSLSGTQTYEQYF

v_gene: TRBV5-6
CDR3aa: CASSPLGGGQETQYF

v_gene: TRBV7-9
CDR3aa: CASSLWSGGTNEKLFF

v_gene: TRBV24-1
CDR3aa: CATSDLGQGTNEQFF

v_gene: TRBV30
CDR3aa: CAWSLGGTSSGANVLTF